Listed below are T cell receptor beta chains from one sample, sequenced in a study of T cell repertoires in cytomegalovirus infection. TCRdb ran MiXCR on the reads and lists one entry per CDR3 protein. The data hold under 600,000 distinct CDR3 sequences, with approximately 15% observed a single time. The sequenced sample was CD8+ T cells from PBMCs. The source of these receptors is a human donor in good health (CMV status not recorded). Some clones in this sample may be carry-over from other donors' samples. Each CDR3 is given with its conserved first and last residue. A D gene is named only where the DNA matches it firmly. For some rows the clone size is stated as once, few or many, or as a class when expanded; others skip it.

>TRBJ1-1|many|NA|TRBV7-3
TGTGCCAGCAGCCCAGAGACAGGCACTGAAGCTTTCTTT
CASSPETGTEAFF
>TRBJ2-7|NA|NA|TRBV2
TGTGCCAGCAGTGATAGGCGGGAACTGGGCGAGCAGTACTTC
CASSDRRELGEQYF
>TRBJ1-2|few|NA|TRBV4-2
TGTGCCAGCAGCCAAGGGGGTTCTTTTAGCGGCTACACCTTC
CASSQGGSFSGYTF
>TRBJ2-7|many|TRBD1|TRBV5-4
TGTGCCAGCAGCGGACCGGGACAGGGTTTCCACGAGCAGTACTTC
CASSGPGQGFHEQYF
>TRBJ1-5|NA|NA|TRBV7-9
TGTGCCAGCAGTTCAGAGGATCAGCCCCAGCATTTT
CASSSEDQPQHF
>TRBJ2-5|many|TRBD2|TRBV6-5
TGTGCCAGCAGTTACTCGATTGAAATGCCTAGCGGGGTTCAAGAGACCCAGTACTTC
CASSYSIEMPSGVQETQYF
>TRBJ1-5|many|NA|TRBV28
TGTGCCAGCAGTTCGGATCAGCCCCAGCATTTT
CASSSDQPQHF
>TRBJ2-1|many|TRBD2|TRBV4-1
TGCGCCAGCAGCCAACCTATTTGGGGGACTAGCGGGCCAGGCAATGAGCAGTTCTTC
CASSQPIWGTSGPGNEQFF
>TRBJ2-1|few|NA|TRBV20-1
TGCAGTGCTAGCGTCGGACAGACGAGGTACAATGAGCAGTTCTTC
CSASVGQTRYNEQFF
>TRBJ2-7|many|NA|TRBV7-9
TGTGCCAGCAGCCCTTATGAGCGGCACGAGCAGTACTTC
CASSPYERHEQYF
>TRBJ1-1|NA|TRBD1|TRBV6-1
TGTGCCAGCAGTGAACTATGGGACAGCCAAATGAACACTGAAGCTTTCTTT
CASSELWDSQMNTEAFF
>TRBJ1-5|NA|NA|TRBV19
TGTGCCAGTAGTTGGACAGTTGATAGCAATCAGCCCCAGCATTTT
CASSWTVDSNQPQHF
>TRBJ1-6|many|NA|TRBV7-8
TGTGCCAGCAGTCCAGTGGGTAAAAGAGGATCCTATAATTCACCCCTCCACTTT
CASSPVGKRGSYNSPLHF
>TRBJ2-1|few|TRBD2|TRBV5-1
TGCGCCAGCAGCTTTGGCGGGAGTGCCTACAATGAGCAGTTCTTC
CASSFGGSAYNEQFF
>TRBJ2-6|many|NA|TRBV10-3
TGTGCCATCAGTGAGTCGATCAGCTCTGGGGCCAACGTCCTGACTTTC
CAISESISSGANVLTF
>TRBJ2-1|NA|NA|TRBV7-3
TGTGCCAGCAGCCAGCAAGGCGGTTCCGACAATGAGCAGTTCTTC
CASSQQGGSDNEQFF
>TRBJ1-1|many|NA|TRBV9
TGTGCCAGCAGCGTAGGGGGCAGTCGGAACACTGAAGCTTTCTTT
CASSVGGSRNTEAFF
>TRBJ2-7|few|NA|TRBV27
TGTGCCAGCAGTAACGGCGACTCCTACGAGCAGTACTTC
CASSNGDSYEQYF
>TRBJ2-1|many|NA|TRBV19
TGTGCCAGTAGTATAGATTTAGGGCGGTACAGGGTGCAGTTCTTC
CASSIDLGRYRVQFF
>TRBJ2-1|NA|TRBD2|TRBV20-1
TGCAGTGCTAATTTGCCCCTAGCGGTCTACAATGAGCAGTTCTTC
CSANLPLAVYNEQFF
>TRBJ2-7|many|NA|TRBV28
TGTGCCAGCAGTTTATTTGAGGGAAACGAGCAGTACTTC
CASSLFEGNEQYF
>TRBJ2-3|few|TRBD2|TRBV6-6
TGTGCCAGCAGTTACCATCTGGGGAGGGCCACAGATACGCAGTATTTT
CASSYHLGRATDTQYF
>TRBJ1-5|NA|NA|TRBV27
TGTGCCAGCAGTTCGAAGGGCCCTCAGCCCCAGCATTTT
CASSSKGPQPQHF
>TRBJ2-1|NA|NA|TRBV27
TGTGCCAGCAGAGGAGGCAATGATCAGTTCTTC
CASRGGNDQFF
>TRBJ1-5|NA|TRBD1|TRBV10-3
TGTGCCATCAGTGTGGACAGGGAGGGCAATCAGCCCCAGCATTTT
CAISVDREGNQPQHF
>TRBJ1-4|many|TRBD1|TRBV7-9
TGTGCCAGCAGCTCTCGCCAGGGGGCACCTAATGAAAAACTGTTTTTT
CASSSRQGAPNEKLFF
>TRBJ1-6|many|TRBD1|TRBV10-3
TGTGCCATCAGTGACCCGAACCGGGACAGTAATAATTCACCCCTCCACTTT
CAISDPNRDSNNSPLHF
>TRBJ2-3|NA|TRBD2|TRBV6-8
TGTGCCAGCAGTTACTATGCGGGAGGGGACACAGATACGCAGTATTTT
CASSYYAGGDTDTQYF
>TRBJ2-1|many|NA|TRBV7-9
TGTGCCAGCAGCCCCCCGGACAGTTACAATGAGCAGTTCTTC
CASSPPDSYNEQFF
>TRBJ1-5|few|NA|TRBV28
TGTGCCAGCAGCTTCAATCTCAGGGAAGGTGGGGATCAGCCCCAGCATTTT
CASSFNLREGGDQPQHF
>TRBJ1-1|NA|NA|TRBV3-1
TGTGCCAGCAGCCTAACCTCTCGGAATGAAGCTTTCTTT
CASSLTSRNEAFF
>TRBJ1-2|many|NA|TRBV7-9
TGTGCCAGGGCCCCGGTGGGGGCCTATGGCTACACCTTC
CARAPVGAYGYTF
>TRBJ2-7|NA|NA|TRBV28
TGTGCCAGCACAACCTTCTACGAGCAGTACTTC
CASTTFYEQYF
>TRBJ1-4|many|NA|TRBV7-6
TGTGCCAGCAGCTTATTTCCAGAGGAGTCTAATGAAAAACTGTTTTTT
CASSLFPEESNEKLFF
>TRBJ1-3|many|NA|TRBV7-8
TGTGCCAGCAGCCCGGAATATAGCTCTGGAAACACCATATATTTT
CASSPEYSSGNTIYF
>TRBJ2-5|few|TRBD2|TRBV20-1
TGCAGTGCTATAAGGACTAGCGTCTACCAAGAGACCCAGTACTTC
CSAIRTSVYQETQYF
>TRBJ2-3|many|NA|TRBV27
TGTGCCAGCAGTTTATCTTGGGCGTCCAGCACAGATACGCAGTATTTT
CASSLSWASSTDTQYF
>TRBJ2-5|many|TRBD2|TRBV4-2
TGTGCCAGCAGCCAAGATGTCTGGACTAGCGGGAGGCAAGAGACCCAGTACTTC
CASSQDVWTSGRQETQYF
>TRBJ1-5|NA|NA|TRBV28
TGTGCAAGCAGTTTGGGGGACAAAAATCAGCCCCAGCATTTT
CASSLGDKNQPQHF
>TRBJ2-5|few|TRBD1|TRBV24-1
TGTGCCACCAGTGCCGACAGGGGGCTTTACCAAGAGACCCAGTACTTC
CATSADRGLYQETQYF
>TRBJ2-1|few|TRBD1|TRBV5-5
TGTGCCAGCAGCCCGGGACAGGGGGAGTTCTTC
CASSPGQGEFF
>TRBJ2-2|NA|NA|TRBV4-1
TGCGCCAGCAGCCAAGTCGAAGGGGAGCTGTTTTTT
CASSQVEGELFF
>TRBJ2-1|many|NA|TRBV7-6
TGTGCCAGCAGCTTAGAATACTACAATGAGCAGTTCTTC
CASSLEYYNEQFF
>TRBJ2-1|many|TRBD1|TRBV27
TGTGCCAGCAGTTTGAATGGACAGGGCAACAATGAGCAGTTCTTC
CASSLNGQGNNEQFF
>TRBJ2-2|NA|NA|TRBV20-1
TGCAGTGCTAGAGGACGGGGCCAGAAGTCCGGGGAGCTGTTTTTT
CSARGRGQKSGELFF
>TRBJ2-1|few|TRBD2|TRBV9
TGTGCCAGCAGCGTCCCTCTAGCGGGAGGGTCCGATGAGCAGTTCTTC
CASSVPLAGGSDEQFF